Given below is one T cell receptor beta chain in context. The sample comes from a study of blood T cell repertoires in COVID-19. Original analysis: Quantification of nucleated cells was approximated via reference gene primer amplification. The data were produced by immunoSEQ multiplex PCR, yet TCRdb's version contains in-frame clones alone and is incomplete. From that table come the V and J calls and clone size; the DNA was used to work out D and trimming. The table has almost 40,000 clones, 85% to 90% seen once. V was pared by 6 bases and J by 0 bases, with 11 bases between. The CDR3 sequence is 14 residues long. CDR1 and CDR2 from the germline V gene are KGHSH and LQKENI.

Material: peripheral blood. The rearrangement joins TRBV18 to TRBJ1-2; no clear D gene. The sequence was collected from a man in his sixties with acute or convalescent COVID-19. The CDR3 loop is CASSPQAANYGYTF. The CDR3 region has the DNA TGTGCCAGCTCCCCTCAAGCTGCTAACTATGGCTACACCTTC.